The next 26 T cell receptor beta chains were all read from a single sample in a study of blood T cell repertoires in COVID-19. Clones were read by immunoSEQ multiplex PCR, and TCRdb kept only the in-frame ones, dropping some. This table holds about 110,000 clones, nearly 85% found once. The sample consisted of peripheral blood. These receptors all come from a woman aged 45-65 years with acute or convalescent COVID-19.

This sequence joins TRBV10-2 and TRBJ1-1, with a tentative D call TRBD1 (5 bases). V was cut by 2 bases and J by 5 bases, with 15 bases left in between. CDR1 and CDR2 (germline): WSHSY, SAAADI. This CDR3 has 15 residues. The CDR3 coding sequence is TGCGCCAGCAGTGAGCCGGGGGGGACGAGTACTGAAGCTTTCTTT. Protein sequence: CASSEPGGTSTEAFF.

This clone was found once. CDR3 sequence (DNA): TGTGCCATCAAGGGGCAGGGTATTAACTATGGCTACACCTTC. It is translated as CAIKGQGINYGYTF. The chain recombines TRBV10-3 with TRBJ1-2, with D perhaps matching TRBD1 (5 bases). The CDR3 is 14 residues long. V dropped 7 bases and J dropped 1 base, with 13 bases sitting between them. Germline V gene sequence: CDR1 ENHRY, CDR2 SYGVKD.

V usage is TRBV6-6 and J usage is TRBJ1-5, with a weak D call TRBD1 (6 bases). The CDR3 is made up of 15 amino acids. V lost 5 bases to trimming and J lost 6 bases, with 17 bases between them. Germline values: CDR1 MNHNY, CDR2 SVGAGI (reference sequence). The CDR3 reads CASSAGQPGGQPQHF. For the CDR3, the DNA is TGTGCCAGCAGTGCCGGACAGCCGGGTGGTCAGCCCCAGCATTTT.

J is TRBJ2-2 and V is TRBV11-3, with D perhaps matching TRBD2 (5 bases). CDR1 SGHNT and CDR2 YENEEA come from the germline V gene. With 3 bases removed from V and 6 bases from J, the gap between germline ends came to 11 bases. The CDR3 has 14 residues. The CDR3 sequence is CASSFGPGAGELFF. The DNA for the CDR3 is TGTGCCAGCAGCTTTGGACCCGGGGCCGGGGAGCTGTTTTTT.

V and J are TRBV5-6 and TRBJ1-1; 7 nucleotides align to TRBD1. Germline values: CDR1 SGHDT, CDR2 YYEEEE. With V trimmed by 4 bases and J by 3 bases, 9 bases remained unmatched. The CDR3 sequence is 15 residues long. The CDR3 nucleotides are TGTGCCAGCAGCCTCGGACAGGCCTTTTACACTGAAGCTTTCTTT. Protein: CASSLGQAFYTEAFF.

The chain combines TRBV4-1 with TRBJ2-3; D perhaps matches TRBD1 (5 bases). Germline V gene sequence: CDR1 MGHRA, CDR2 YSYEKL. The CDR3 loop spans 16 amino acids. V dropped 0 bases and J dropped 3 bases, with 13 bases sitting between them. For the CDR3, the DNA is TGCGCCAGCAGCCAAGATCACCAGGGCGTGACAGATACGCAGTATTTT. Protein sequence: CASSQDHQGVTDTQYF.

This clone was picked up a small number of times. This chain links TRBV7-3 with TRBJ1-2; 8 bases fit TRBD1. The germline gives CDR1 SGHTA, CDR2 FQGTGA. The CDR3 is 17 amino acids. V lost 0 bases to trimming and J lost 7 bases; unmatched junction nucleotides: 13. The CDR3 protein is CASSLTVRQGNWGGYTF. The CDR3 nucleotides are TGTGCCAGCAGCTTAACGGTACGACAGGGGAATTGGGGTGGCTACACCTTC. Filled out from reference TRBV7-3 and TRBJ1-2, the complete variable domain reads GAGVSQTPSNKVTEKGKYVELRCDPISGHTALYWYRQSLGQGPEFLIYFQGTGAADDSGLPNDRFFAVRPEGSVSTLKIQRTERGDSAVYLCASSLTVRQGNWGGYTFGSGTRLTVV.

CDR3 bases: TGTGCCTGGAGTGTACGGGATCAGCCCCAGCATTTT. It encodes CAWSVRDQPQHF. The V and J genes are TRBV30 and TRBJ1-5; D gene uncertain. V was cut by 0 bases and J by 5 bases, with 5 bases left in between. Germline V gene data show CDR1 as GTSNPN and CDR2 as SVGIG (reference sequence). The CDR3 contains 12 residues.

The chain joins TRBV21-1 to TRBJ1-1. TRBV21-1 is a documented pseudogene. The CDR3 contains 17 residues. The CDR3 loop reads CASTKGGGQHLNTEAFF. For the CDR3, the DNA is TGTGCCAGCACCAAAGGGGGGGGGCAGCACCTAAACACTGAAGCTTTCTTT.

The chain uses TRBV6-5 and TRBJ1-5, with TRBD1 as a possible D gene (6 bases). This CDR3 region has 15 residues. Trimming removed 6 bases at V and 3 bases at J, with 15 bases between. Per the germline V gene, CDR1 is MNHEY and CDR2 is SVGAGI. The CDR3 is CASSLDSRNNQPQHF. The CDR3 DNA is TGTGCCAGCAGCTTGGACAGTCGCAACAATCAGCCCCAGCATTTT.

The J gene is TRBJ2-1, the V gene TRBV9, with TRBD1 as a possible D gene (8 bases). This CDR3 spans 18 amino acids. The germline V gene has CDR1 SGDLS and CDR2 YYNGEE. V was shortened by 0 bases and J by 11 bases, with 27 bases between the two germline ends. CDR3 in amino acids: CASSVAIGGTGLDGQQFF. CDR3 bases: TGTGCCAGCAGCGTAGCTATCGGGGGGACAGGCCTTGATGGTCAGCAGTTCTTC.

The J gene is TRBJ2-6, the V gene TRBV19; D perhaps matches TRBD1 (7 bases). The V end was cut by 8 bases, the J end by 0 bases, with 17 bases between. This CDR3 is 17 amino acids long. The germline V gene encodes CDR1 LNHDA and CDR2 SQIVND (reference sequence). The CDR3: CASGETGRNSGANVLTF. As DNA, the CDR3 is TGTGCCAGTGGAGAGACAGGGAGGAACTCTGGGGCCAACGTCCTGACTTTC.

This clone was picked up one time. The rearrangement joins TRBV3-1 (or the pseudogene TRBV3-2) to TRBJ1-2, with no clear D. The CDR3 extends over 15 amino acids. With 1 base removed from V and 4 bases from J, the gap between germline ends came to 13 bases. Germline V gene data show CDR1 as LGHDT and CDR2 as YNNKEL (reference sequence). CDR3 bases: TGTGCCAGCAGCCAAGGTACAGCCAGGCGCTATGGCTACACCTTC. Its protein is CASSQGTARRYGYTF.

The chain couples TRBV14 to TRBJ2-3; 8 bases fit TRBD1. The CDR3 runs 16 residues. Germline CDR1 reads SGHDN; CDR2 reads FVKESK. V lost 6 bases and J lost 1; bases outside the gene matches: 9. CDR3 sequence (DNA): TGTGCCAGCAGTCGCGCCGGGACAGGACGCACAGATACGCAGTATTTT. It encodes CASSRAGTGRTDTQYF.

The rearrangement joins TRBV18 to TRBJ1-4, with D possibly TRBD1 on 5 matching bases. Per the germline V gene, CDR1 is KGHSH and CDR2 is LQKENI. The V gene lost 8 bases and the J gene lost 8 bases, with 21 bases spanning the gap. CDR3 size: 15 residues. The CDR3 sequence is CASTTSQGYGEKLFF. As DNA, the CDR3 is TGTGCCAGCACAACAAGTCAGGGATACGGCGAAAAACTGTTTTTT.

Turning to this clone: One junction end does not reproduce the germline sequence, and a read error may be involved. The V call is TRBV7-9, the J call TRBJ1-2; no reliable D call. This CDR3 contains 14 residues. Germline V CDR1 and CDR2: SEHNR, FQNEAQ (reference sequence). CDR3 protein: CASSLADSPYGYTF. CDR3 sequence (DNA): TGTGCCAGCAGCCTAGCCGACTCCCCCTATGGCTACACCTTC.

The chain carries TRBV5-1 and TRBJ2-2; possible D gene TRBD1, 7 bases. The germline V and J ends were trimmed by 2 bases and 3 bases, with 14 bases remaining between them. Per the germline V gene, CDR1 is SGHRS and CDR2 is YFSETQ. The CDR3 has 16 residues. CDR3: CASSFRRGTDTGELFF. The CDR3 DNA reads as TGCGCCAGCAGCTTTCGACGGGGGACAGACACCGGGGAGCTGTTTTTT.

The rearrangement uses TRBV27 and TRBJ1-2; D is ambiguous. The V gene lost 2 bases and the J gene lost 6 bases, with 10 bases spanning the gap. CDR1 and CDR2 from the germline V gene are MNHEY and SMNVEV (reference sequence). The CDR3 sequence is 13 residues long. CDR3 protein: CASSLEGYDGYTF. In DNA form, the CDR3 reads TGTGCCAGCAGTTTAGAGGGTTACGATGGCTACACCTTC.

The rearrangement uses TRBV15 and TRBJ1-2; D might be TRBD1 (5 bases). The ends were cut back, 1 base at V and 3 bases at J, with 15 bases in the middle. Germline V gene sequence: CDR1 LNHNV, CDR2 YYDKDF (reference sequence). This CDR3 contains 16 residues. The CDR3 DNA reads as TGTGCCACCAGCAGAGGCGAGGAAAAAGGGGACTATGGCTACACCTTC. Translating gives CATSRGEEKGDYGYTF.

The genes are TRBV10-3 and TRBJ2-1; 8 nucleotides line up with TRBD2. Trimming at V came to 4 bases and at J to 5 bases, leaving 7 bases not matched to a gene. CDR3 size: 15 residues. Germline V CDR1 and CDR2: ENHRY, SYGVKD. The CDR3, as DNA: TGTGCCATCAGTGCAGTGGCTAGCGGGCACAATGAGCAGTTCTTC. Protein product: CAISAVASGHNEQFF.

The chain combines TRBV6-5 with TRBJ1-2; D is possibly TRBD1 (5 bases). Trimming left V 0 bases short and J 6 bases short, with 14 bases between. Germline values: CDR1 MNHEY, CDR2 SVGAGI. The CDR3 is 15 residues long. The DNA for the CDR3 is TGTGCCAGCAGTTACTCAGTGGGGGGGTTGAATGGCTACACCTTC. Its protein is CASSYSVGGLNGYTF.

The chain has TRBV2 and TRBJ1-1; no clear D. Trimming removed 7 bases at V and 1 base at J, with 13 bases between. Germline V gene sequence: CDR1 SNHLY, CDR2 FYNNEI. The CDR3 sequence is 14 residues long. CDR3 in amino acids: CASTVESTNTEAFF. The DNA for the CDR3 is TGTGCCAGCACGGTTGAGAGTACGAACACTGAAGCTTTCTTT.

V gene TRBV3-1 (or the pseudogene TRBV3-2) combines with J gene TRBJ1-3, with TRBD1 as a possible D gene (6 bases). This CDR3 has 15 residues. V was trimmed by 1 base and J by 3 bases, leaving 10 bases between them. Germline V gives CDR1 LGHDT, CDR2 YNNKEL (reference sequence). CDR3 in amino acids: CASSQGTAVGNTIYF. CDR3 DNA: TGTGCCAGCAGCCAAGGGACAGCCGTTGGAAACACCATATATTTT.

V is TRBV6-6 and J is TRBJ1-5, with TRBD1 as a possible D gene (6 bases). Deletions cut 7 bases from V and 5 bases from J, with 9 bases between. CDR3 length: 12 residues. The germline CDR1 and CDR2 sequences are MNHNY and SVGAGI (reference sequence). CDR3 DNA: TGTGCCAGCAAGACAGGAGATCAGCCCCAGCATTTT. Translation: CASKTGDQPQHF.

The chain joins TRBV4-1 to TRBJ2-7, with 8 positions matching TRBD1. The CDR3 has 14 residues. Germline CDR1 MGHRA, CDR2 YSYEKL. With V trimmed by 5 bases and J by 5 bases, 8 bases remained unmatched. DNA for the CDR3: TGCGCCAGCAGCTTACGGACAGGGCCCGACGAGCAGTACTTC. Translation: CASSLRTGPDEQYF.

The CDR3, as DNA: TGTGCCAGCAGCTTAACGTTAGGGGATGATGAGCAGTTCTTC. The encoded protein is CASSLTLGDDEQFF. This chain links TRBV7-3 with TRBJ2-1; D is perhaps TRBD1 (5 bases). V gave up 0 bases and J gave up 8 bases, with 11 bases separating them. The CDR3 contains 14 residues. Germline V gives CDR1 SGHTA, CDR2 FQGTGA. The entire variable domain, with the rest obtained from reference TRBV7-3 and TRBJ2-1, is as follows: GAGVSQTPSNKVTEKGKYVELRCDPISGHTALYWYRQSLGQGPEFLIYFQGTGAADDSGLPNDRFFAVRPEGSVSTLKIQRTERGDSAVYLCASSLTLGDDEQFFGPGTRLTVL.